The present entry profiles one TCR beta chain with its context. The target antigen is unknown. V gave up 0 bases and J gave up 6 bases, with 9 bases separating them. Looked up from germline, CDR1 is DFQATT and CDR2 is SNEGSKA (reference sequence). The length of the CDR3 is 13 residues. The entry originates in a study of T cells after yellow fever vaccination. Notes on the study in general: FACS-sorted repertoires could harbor abundant contaminating bulk-population clonotypes. CD4 and CD8 compartments shared a small share of clonotypes.

TCRdb fed the 5' RACE reads into MiXCR, producing one record per CDR3 protein. The sample has 130,000 or so distinct CDR3 sequences, roughly 15% seen once. V usage is TRBV20-1 and J usage is TRBJ1-5, with D uncertain. This receptor was obtained from a man between 18 and 29 years old who received the YFV17D yellow fever vaccine. The sample here was CD8+ T cells sorted from PBMCs, taken 5 days after the yellow fever booster vaccination. The CDR3 DNA follows: TGCAGTGCTAGAGAGGCTGTTCGTCAGCCCCAGCATTTT. Translating it yields CSAREAVRQPQHF.